This T cell receptor (beta chain) was documented in a study of blood T cell repertoires in COVID-19. TCRdb's table, derived via immunoSEQ multiplex PCR, lists solely in-frame clones and lacks some. The sample lists approximately 240,000 clones, 80% to 85% occurring once. Sequenced input: peripheral blood. The sequence was collected from a woman aged 60-75 years with acute or convalescent COVID-19.

The DNA for the CDR3 is TGTGCCACCCAAGGACAGGGATCTATCGGCTACACCTTC. Its protein is CATQGQGSIGYTF. The genes are TRBV2 and TRBJ1-2; 8 bases are a match to TRBD1. CDR3 length: 13 amino acids. Trimming cost V 10 bases and J 8 bases; bases outside gene matches: 12. Germline V lookup: CDR1 SNHLY, CDR2 FYNNEI.